Included here is one TCR beta chain sequence, with context. Its antigen is still unknown. PCR amplification relied on 60 Vbeta primers (plus 13 Jbeta primers). The repertoire was sequenced with immunoSEQ multiplex PCR; TCRdb's copy has only in-frame clones and lacks some. The sample lists under 130,000 clones, around 74% seen once, with about 9.1% in the top ten. This specimen belongs to a study of cytomegalovirus exposure and HLA in healthy donors. Findings and limits, study-wide: A few CMV-associated chains proved CMV antigen-specific in vitro.

The CDR3 length is 13 residues. Germline V CDR1 and CDR2: PRHDT, FYEKMQ (reference sequence). The V and J ends lost 5 bases and 5 bases respectively, with 10 bases between them. The sequence came from a woman aged 40 to 55 in good health and CMV-seropositive. Sequenced: PBMCs. V is TRBV13 and J is TRBJ1-5, with D tentatively TRBD1 (5 bases). This chain's CDR3 is CASSVDKDQPQHF. CDR3 DNA: TGTGCCAGCAGCGTGGACAAAGATCAGCCCCAGCATTTT.